These T cell receptor beta chains were read from a single sample in a study of T-cell reconstitution after alpha-beta-depleted transplantation in children. One entry per CDR3 protein results from TCRdb running MiXCR on the PCR reads. This sample has more than 200,000 distinct CDR3 sequences; approximately 19% occur once, and the top ten carry just under 45%. The sequenced sample was PBMCs, mostly from graft donor cells, obtained 360 days after TCRalphabeta/CD19-depleted stem cell transplant. The receptors originated from a male patient between 2 and 10 years old who had a stem cell transplant for acute lymphoblastic leukemia, so the T cells may come from the graft donor. Both conserved end residues are part of each CDR3. A D gene is named only where the DNA matches it firmly. Rows give clone size only sometimes, using once, few, many, or a class for an expanded clone.

j_call d_call clone_size v_call cdr3_nt cdr3_aa
TRBJ2-2 TRBD1 NA TRBV4-2 TGTGCCAGCAGCCGAGCAGGGGGCACCGGGGAGCTGTTTTTT CASSRAGGTGELFF
TRBJ2-5 NA NA TRBV7-8 TGTGCCAGCAGCCCCAGATACCAAGAGACCCAGTACTTC CASSPRYQETQYF
TRBJ1-1 NA few TRBV18 TGTGCCAGCTCACCACCAGGGGGAGGTAACACTGAAGCTTTCTTT CASSPPGGGNTEAFF
TRBJ2-3 NA NA TRBV12-3/TRBV12-4 TGTGCCAGCAGTTTAGTAGGGCGGGATACGCAGTATTTT CASSLVGRDTQYF
TRBJ2-2 NA NA TRBV7-9 TGTGCCAGCAGCGTACCACAGGGTCGCCGCGGCAAGCTGTTTTTT CASSVPQGRRGKLFF
TRBJ2-5 TRBD1 NA TRBV20-1 TGCTGCGCTAGAGATAGGCAGGGGGTGGGCCCTCAAGAGACCCAGTACTTC CCARDRQGVGPQETQYF
TRBJ2-7 NA few TRBV10-2 TGCGCCAGCAGTGATGGTCAGGGGATAGGCGAGCAGTACTTC CASSDGQGIGEQYF
TRBJ1-2 TRBD1 few TRBV12-3/TRBV12-4 TGTGCCAGCAGTCCCGGGACAGGGGGCGCGTTGCCTGGCTACACCTTC CASSPGTGGALPGYTF
TRBJ2-3 NA few TRBV12-3/TRBV12-4 TGTGCCAGCAGAGACCTGGGACCCAATACAGATACGCAGTATTTT CASRDLGPNTDTQYF
TRBJ2-4 TRBD2 NA TRBV12-3/TRBV12-4 TGTGCCAGCAGTTTCACAGCGGGAGACAAAAACATTCAGTACTTC CASSFTAGDKNIQYF
TRBJ2-1 NA NA TRBV29-1 TGCAGCGCTCGCGCAGATGAGCAGTTCTTC CSARADEQFF
TRBJ1-4 TRBD1 once TRBV7-2 TGTGCCAGCAGCGGGGACAGTTATAATGAAAAACTGTTTTTT CASSGDSYNEKLFF
TRBJ1-1 NA NA TRBV6-2/TRBV6-3 TGTGCCAGCAGTCGACAGGCGAACACTGAAGCTTTCTTT CASSRQANTEAFF
TRBJ2-1 NA few TRBV20-1 TGCAGTGTTCGGAGTAGGACCGGGGATGAGCAGTTCTTC CSVRSRTGDEQFF
TRBJ2-1 TRBD2 few TRBV20-1 TGCAGTGCCCCTCCTAGCGGGGATTACAATGAGCAGTTCTTC CSAPPSGDYNEQFF
TRBJ2-1 NA few TRBV7-8 TGTGCCAGCAGCCGAAACCCAGGGACCCCCAATGAGCAGTTCTTC CASSRNPGTPNEQFF
TRBJ1-5 NA NA TRBV4-3 TGCGCCAGCAGCCAAGGGCGGGGTCAGCCCCAGCATTTT CASSQGRGQPQHF
TRBJ1-6 NA many TRBV27 TGTGCCAGCAGTTTAACGGGGTCCGGGGTCCCTAATTCACCCCTCCACTTT CASSLTGSGVPNSPLHF
TRBJ2-5 NA NA TRBV20-1 TGCAGTGCTAGAGAATTGAGGGGTGGAGAGACCCAGTACTTC CSARELRGGETQYF
TRBJ1-5 NA few TRBV4-3 TGCGCCAGCAGCCAAGATCTAGGGGATCAGCCCCAGCATTTT CASSQDLGDQPQHF
TRBJ2-1 NA many TRBV18 TGTGCCAGCTCCATGGACAATGAGCAGTTCTTC CASSMDNEQFF
TRBJ2-7 NA many TRBV20-1 TGCAGTGCTAGAGATGGGCAGGACTACTCCTACGAGCAGTACTTC CSARDGQDYSYEQYF
TRBJ2-3 NA few TRBV6-6 TGTGCCAGCAGTTACTCAGAGGGAAATACGCAGTATTTT CASSYSEGNTQYF
TRBJ1-2 NA many TRBV27 TGTGCCAGCAGCCCCCGGCAGTACTATGGCTACACCTTC CASSPRQYYGYTF
TRBJ2-3 TRBD1 few TRBV7-2 TGTGCCAGCAGCCCCCGACAGGGGGCCACAGATACGCAGTATTTT CASSPRQGATDTQYF
TRBJ2-4 NA many TRBV12-3/TRBV12-4 TGTGCCAGCAGTACCAACAGTTATATTCAGTACTTC CASSTNSYIQYF